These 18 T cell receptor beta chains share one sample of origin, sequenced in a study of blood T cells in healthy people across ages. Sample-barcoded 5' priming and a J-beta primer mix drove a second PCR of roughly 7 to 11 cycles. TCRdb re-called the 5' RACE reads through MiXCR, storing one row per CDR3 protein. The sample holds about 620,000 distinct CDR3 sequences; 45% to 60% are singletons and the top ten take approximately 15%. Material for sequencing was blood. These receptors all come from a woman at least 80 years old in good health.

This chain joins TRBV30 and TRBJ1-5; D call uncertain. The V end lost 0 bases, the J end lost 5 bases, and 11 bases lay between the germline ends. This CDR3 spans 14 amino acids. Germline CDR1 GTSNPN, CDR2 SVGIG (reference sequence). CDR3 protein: CAWSVRPGDQPQHF. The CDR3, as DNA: TGTGCCTGGAGTGTTAGGCCGGGAGATCAGCCCCAGCATTTT.

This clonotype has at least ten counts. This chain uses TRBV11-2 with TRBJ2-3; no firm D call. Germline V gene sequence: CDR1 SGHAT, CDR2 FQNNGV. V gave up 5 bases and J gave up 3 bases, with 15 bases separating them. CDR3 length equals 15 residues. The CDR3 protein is CASSLRASLTDTQYF. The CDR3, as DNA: TGTGCCAGCAGCCTCCGGGCTTCCTTGACAGATACGCAGTATTTT.

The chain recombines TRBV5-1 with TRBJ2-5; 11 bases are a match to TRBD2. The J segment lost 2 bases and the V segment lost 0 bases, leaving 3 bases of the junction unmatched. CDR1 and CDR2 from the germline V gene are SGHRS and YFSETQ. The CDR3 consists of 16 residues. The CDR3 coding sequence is TGCGCCAGCAGCTTGGGACTAGCGGGGCTACAAGAGACCCAGTACTTC. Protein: CASSLGLAGLQETQYF.

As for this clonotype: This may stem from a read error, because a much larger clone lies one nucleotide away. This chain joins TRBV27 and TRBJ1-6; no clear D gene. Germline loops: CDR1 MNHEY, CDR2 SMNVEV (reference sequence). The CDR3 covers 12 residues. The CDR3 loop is CASSEPLGPPHF. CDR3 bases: TGTGCCAGCAGCGAACCACTCGGACCCCCCCACTTT.

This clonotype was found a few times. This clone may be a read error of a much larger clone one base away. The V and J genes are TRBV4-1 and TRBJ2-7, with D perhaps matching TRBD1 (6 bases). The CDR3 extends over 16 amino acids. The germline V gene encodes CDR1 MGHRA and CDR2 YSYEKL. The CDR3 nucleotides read TGCGCCGGCAGCCAAGATCTCTCCCACAGGGCCTACGAGCAGTACTTC. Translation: CAGSQDLSHRAYEQYF.

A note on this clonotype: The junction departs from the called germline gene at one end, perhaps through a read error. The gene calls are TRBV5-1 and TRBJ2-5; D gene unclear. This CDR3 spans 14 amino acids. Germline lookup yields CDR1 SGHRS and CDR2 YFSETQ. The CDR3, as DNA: TGCGTCAGCAGCTTGTATCCGGGCCAAGAGACCCAGTACTTC. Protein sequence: CVSSLYPGQETQYF.

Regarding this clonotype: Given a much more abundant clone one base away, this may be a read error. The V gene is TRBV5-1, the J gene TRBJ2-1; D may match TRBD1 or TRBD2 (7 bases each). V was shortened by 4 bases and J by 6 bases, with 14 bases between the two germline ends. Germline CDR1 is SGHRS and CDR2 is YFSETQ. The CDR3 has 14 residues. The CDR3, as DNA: TGCGCCAGCAGCGTCCCAGGGGGGGGCAATGAGCAGTTCTTC. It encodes CASSVPGGGNEQFF.

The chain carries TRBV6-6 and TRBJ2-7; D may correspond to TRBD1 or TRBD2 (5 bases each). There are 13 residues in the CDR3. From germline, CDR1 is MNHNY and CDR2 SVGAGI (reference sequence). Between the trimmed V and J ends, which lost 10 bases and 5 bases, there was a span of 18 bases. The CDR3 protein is CATLKARGDEQYF. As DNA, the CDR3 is TGTGCCACCCTGAAGGCGAGAGGGGACGAGCAGTACTTC.

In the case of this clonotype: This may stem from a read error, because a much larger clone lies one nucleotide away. CDR3 bases: TGCGCCAGCAGCTTGACTAGCGGGGGGATTCAAAAGACCCAGTACTTC. It specifies CASSLTSGGIQKTQYF. The chain joins TRBV5-1 to TRBJ2-5; 12 nucleotides agree with TRBD2. The V and J ends lost 1 base and 6 bases, in that order; junction bases with no gene match: 7. Germline CDR1 reads SGHRS; CDR2 reads YFSETQ. This CDR3 comprises 16 residues. Filled out from reference TRBV5-1 and TRBJ2-5, the complete variable domain reads KAGVTQTPRYLIKTRGQQVTLSCSPISGHRSVSWYQQTPGQGLQFLFEYFSETQRNKGNFPGRFSGRQFSNSRSEMNVSTLELGDSALYLCASSLTSGGIQKTQYFGPGTRLLVL.

DNA for the CDR3: TGCGCCAGCAGCTTCACAGGGCCCAGCACAGATACGCAGTATTTT. It encodes CASSFTGPSTDTQYF. V is TRBV5-1 and J is TRBJ2-3; D is possibly TRBD1 (6 bases). CDR3 size: 15 residues. The ends were cut back, 2 bases at V and 0 bases at J, with 10 bases in the middle. CDR1 and CDR2 (germline): SGHRS, YFSETQ.

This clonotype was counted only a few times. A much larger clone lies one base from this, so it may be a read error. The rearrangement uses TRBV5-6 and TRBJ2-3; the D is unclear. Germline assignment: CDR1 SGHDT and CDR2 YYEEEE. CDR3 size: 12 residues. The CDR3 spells CAGSLENAWQYF. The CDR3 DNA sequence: TGTGCCGGCAGCTTGGAGAATGCATGGCAGTATTTT.

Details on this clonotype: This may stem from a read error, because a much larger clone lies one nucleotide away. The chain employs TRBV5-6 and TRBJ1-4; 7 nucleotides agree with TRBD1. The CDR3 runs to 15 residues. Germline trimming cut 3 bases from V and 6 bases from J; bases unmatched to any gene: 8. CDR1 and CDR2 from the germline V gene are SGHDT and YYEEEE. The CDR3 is CASSSLRDSDEKLFF. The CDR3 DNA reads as TGTGCCAGCAGCTCCCTCCGGGACAGTGATGAAAAACTGTTTTTT.

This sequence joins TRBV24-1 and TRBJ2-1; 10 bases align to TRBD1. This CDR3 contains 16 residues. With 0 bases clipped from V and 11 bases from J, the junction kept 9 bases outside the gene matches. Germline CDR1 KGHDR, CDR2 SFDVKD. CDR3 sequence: CATSDLHGTGAGKQFF. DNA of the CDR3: TGTGCCACCAGTGATTTGCATGGGACAGGGGCAGGTAAGCAGTTCTTC.

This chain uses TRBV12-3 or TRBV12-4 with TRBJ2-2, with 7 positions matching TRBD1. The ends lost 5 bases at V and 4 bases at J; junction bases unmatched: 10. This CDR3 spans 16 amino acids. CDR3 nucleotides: TGTGCCAGCAGTCCACAGAGGGGGCTGGGCACCGGGGAGCTGTTTTTT. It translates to CASSPQRGLGTGELFF.

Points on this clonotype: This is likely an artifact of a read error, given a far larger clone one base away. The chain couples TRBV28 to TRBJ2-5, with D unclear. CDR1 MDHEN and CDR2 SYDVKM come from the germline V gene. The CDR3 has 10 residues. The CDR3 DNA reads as TGTGCCGGCAGTTTGGAGACCCAGTACTTC. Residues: CAGSLETQYF.

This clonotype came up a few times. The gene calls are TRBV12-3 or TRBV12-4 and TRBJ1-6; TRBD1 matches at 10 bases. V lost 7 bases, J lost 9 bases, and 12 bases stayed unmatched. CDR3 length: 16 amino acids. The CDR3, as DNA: TGTGCCAGCATTTATCCCCCGGACAGGGGGTTTTCACCCCTCCACTTT. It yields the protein CASIYPPDRGFSPLHF.

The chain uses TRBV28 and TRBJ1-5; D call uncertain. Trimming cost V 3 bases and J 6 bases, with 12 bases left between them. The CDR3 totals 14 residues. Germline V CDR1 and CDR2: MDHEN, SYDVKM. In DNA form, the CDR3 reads TGTGCCAGCAGTTTGAGTCAGGCAGGTCAGCCCCAGCATTTT. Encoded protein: CASSLSQAGQPQHF.

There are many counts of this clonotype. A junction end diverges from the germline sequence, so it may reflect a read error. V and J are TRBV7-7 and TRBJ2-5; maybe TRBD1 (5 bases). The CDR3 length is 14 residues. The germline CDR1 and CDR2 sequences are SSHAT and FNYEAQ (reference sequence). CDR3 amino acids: CASSAGALQETQYF. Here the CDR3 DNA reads TGTGCTAGCAGCGCTGGGGCCTTACAAGAGACCCAGTACTTC. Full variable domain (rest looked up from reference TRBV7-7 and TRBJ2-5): GAGVSQSPRYKVTKRGQDVTLRCDPISSHATLYWYQQALGQGPEFLTYFNYEAQPDKSGLPSDRFSAERPEGSISTLTIQRTEQRDSAMYRCASSAGALQETQYFGPGTRLLVL.